A single T cell receptor (beta chain) is shown here with its context. Its matching antigen is unknown. The sample belongs to a study of cytomegalovirus exposure and HLA in healthy donors. Notes on the study in general: Because they were indistinguishable, some V segments, including TRBV6-2 and TRBV6-3, were excluded. In vitro testing confirmed a few CMV-associated chains as specific for CMV antigens. A prior analysis recorded that most TCR beta V segments were productive about 87% or about 30% of the time.

The PCR ran on 60 Vbeta and 13 Jbeta primers. Assay used: immunoSEQ multiplex PCR; TCRdb lists only in-frame clones, some missing. Here the sample spans tens of thousands of clones, about 73% being singletons. The length of the CDR3 is 13 residues. Germline V gene lookup returns CDR1 SGHDT and CDR2 YYEEEE. With 0 bases removed from V and 5 bases from J, the gap between germline ends came to 7 bases. Source material: PBMCs. The receptor's source is a woman aged 25 to 39 in good health and CMV-seronegative. The rearrangement uses TRBV5-6 and TRBJ2-3; the D is unclear. DNA for the CDR3: TGTGCCAGCAGCTTGGTTCAGGAAGATACGCAGTATTTT. As protein: CASSLVQEDTQYF.